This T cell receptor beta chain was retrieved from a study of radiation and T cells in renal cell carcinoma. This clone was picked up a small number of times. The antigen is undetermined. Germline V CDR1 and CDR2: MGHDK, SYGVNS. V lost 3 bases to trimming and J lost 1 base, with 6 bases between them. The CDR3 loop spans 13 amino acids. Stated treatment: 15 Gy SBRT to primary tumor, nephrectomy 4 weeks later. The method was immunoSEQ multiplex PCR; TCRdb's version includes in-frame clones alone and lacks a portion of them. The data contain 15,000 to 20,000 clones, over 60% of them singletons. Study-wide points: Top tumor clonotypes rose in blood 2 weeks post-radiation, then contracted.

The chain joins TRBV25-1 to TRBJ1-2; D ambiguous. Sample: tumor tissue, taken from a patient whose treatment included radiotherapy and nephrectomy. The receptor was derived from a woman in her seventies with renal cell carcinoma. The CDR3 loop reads CASSDQDNYGYTF. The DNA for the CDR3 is TGTGCCAGCAGTGATCAGGATAACTATGGCTACACCTTC.